Presented here are 16 T cell receptor beta chains from one specimen sequenced in a study of beta chain features in type 1 diabetes. Antigen specificity for these receptors is unknown. Study-level results: Type 1 diabetes patients had moderately but significantly shorter TCRB CDR3s in all four CD4+ subsets.

Expressed TCRB transcripts were sequenced because the entire RNA isolate underwent reverse transcription. The table came from immunoSEQ multiplex PCR; TCRdb's copy has only in-frame clones and leaves some out. The sample includes fewer than 18,000 clones, approximately 79% of them seen just once. Input material: stem cell memory CD4+ T cells from blood. These receptors came from a woman aged 18 to 35 with type 1 diabetes.

The chain recombines TRBV5-1 with TRBJ2-3, with D perhaps matching TRBD1 (6 bases). Trimming cost V 2 bases and J 2 bases, with 9 bases left between them. Germline values: CDR1 SGHRS, CDR2 YFSETQ. CDR3 length: 14 residues. DNA of the CDR3: TGCGCCAGCAGCTTAGGACAGATCACAGATACGCAGTATTTT. Translating gives CASSLGQITDTQYF.

The chain combines TRBV5-1 with TRBJ2-2, with 8 bases aligning to TRBD2. The length of the CDR3 is 18 residues. With 0 bases clipped from V and 4 bases from J, the junction kept 11 bases outside the gene matches. Per the germline V gene, CDR1 is SGHRS and CDR2 is YFSETQ. The CDR3 nucleotides are TGCGCCAGCAGCTTGGTGCCGGGAGGGCCTGCGGGCACCGGGGAGCTGTTTTTT. Translated: CASSLVPGGPAGTGELFF.

This clone occurred once. V usage is TRBV5-4 and J usage is TRBJ1-1; TRBD1 aligns across 12 bases. CDR3 size: 19 residues. V trimming: 4 bases; J trimming: 0 bases; junction bases outside the gene matches: 13. CDR1 SGHNT and CDR2 YYREEE come from the germline V gene (reference sequence). The CDR3 nucleotides are TGTGCCAGCAGCAGCGGATTTGGGACAGGGGGCTTTATGAACACTGAAGCTTTCTTT. It encodes CASSSGFGTGGFMNTEAFF.

This chain connects TRBV9 to TRBJ1-4, with a tentative D call TRBD1 (6 bases). CDR1 is SGDLS, CDR2 YYNGEE, per germline. The CDR3 runs 14 residues. The germline V and J ends were trimmed by 3 bases and 11 bases, with 17 bases remaining between them. CDR3 loop: CASSAQGQRGKLFF. For the CDR3, the DNA is TGTGCCAGCAGCGCCCAGGGACAACGTGGGAAACTGTTTTTT.

This clone was detected once. The CDR3 reads CASSLGWRQTRFF. In DNA form, the CDR3 reads TGTGCCAGCAGCTTAGGTTGGCGACAGACTCGGTTCTTC. The gene calls are TRBV7-9 and TRBJ2-1; TRBD1 is a possible D gene (5 bases). CDR3 length equals 13 residues. The V end lost 1 base, the J end lost 15 bases, and 16 bases lay between the germline ends. Germline CDR1 SEHNR, CDR2 FQNEAQ (reference sequence).

This clone was seen just once. The chain uses TRBV29-1 and TRBJ1-1; 9 bases are a match to TRBD1. The junction had 4 bases not matched to a gene; V was cut back by 4 bases and J by 4 bases. This CDR3 comprises 13 residues. Germline lookup yields CDR1 SQVTM and CDR2 ANQGSEA. CDR3 sequence reads: CSVGDRAFTEAFF. The CDR3, as DNA: TGCAGCGTTGGGGACAGGGCTTTCACTGAAGCTTTCTTT.

The chain combines TRBV11-2 with TRBJ2-3; D is perhaps TRBD1 (5 bases). The germline V and J ends were trimmed by 3 bases and 2 bases, with 6 bases remaining between them. Germline-derived CDR1 and CDR2 are SGHAT and FQNNGV. The CDR3 has 13 amino acids. The CDR3 spells CASSLGPTDTQYF. CDR3 in DNA: TGTGCCAGCAGCTTGGGGCCCACAGATACGCAGTATTTT.

This chain joins TRBV5-1 and TRBJ2-7; a possible D gene is TRBD2 (5 bases). The length of the CDR3 is 15 residues. Germline CDR1 is SGHRS and CDR2 is YFSETQ. Between the trimmed V and J ends, which lost 3 bases and 0 bases, there was a span of 13 bases. The CDR3 bases are TGCGCCAGCAGCTCCGCACCCGGGAACTCCTACGAGCAGTACTTC. The encoded protein is CASSSAPGNSYEQYF.

The chain combines TRBV7-2 with TRBJ1-1; maybe TRBD1 (6 bases). This CDR3 is 18 amino acids long. Trimming took off 3 bases at V and 4 bases at J, with 24 bases between the two ends. Germline lookup yields CDR1 SGHTA and CDR2 FQGNSA. CDR3 residues: CASSFVPLGAAGSTEAFF. The CDR3 DNA follows: TGTGCCAGCAGCTTCGTACCCCTGGGGGCAGCGGGGAGCACTGAAGCTTTCTTT.

The chain is built from TRBV19 and TRBJ2-1; possible D gene TRBD2, 5 bases. Germline V CDR1 and CDR2: LNHDA, SQIVND (reference sequence). The CDR3 extends over 16 amino acids. The germline V and J ends were trimmed by 7 bases and 9 bases, with 25 bases remaining between them. The CDR3 bases are TGTGCCAGTACCCCCGCGTTAGCGCCCATGAGGGTTGAGCAGTTCTTC. Translation: CASTPALAPMRVEQFF.

The genes are TRBV6-5 and TRBJ2-1; TRBD2 is a possible D gene (5 bases). V lost 2 bases and J 12 bases, leaving 14 bases between the germline ends. CDR3 length: 13 residues. The germline gives CDR1 MNHEY, CDR2 SVGAGI. CDR3 region: CASSYPPDGVQFF. DNA for the CDR3: TGTGCCAGCAGTTACCCCCCGGACGGGGTGCAGTTCTTC.

The rearrangement uses TRBV28 and TRBJ1-5; tentative D call: TRBD1 (6 bases). In germline, CDR1 is MDHEN, CDR2 SYDVKM. V lost 6 bases and J lost 0, with 15 bases in between. The CDR3 has 16 residues. CDR3 in amino acids: CASRGRGEFSNQPQHF. CDR3 DNA sequence: TGTGCCAGCAGGGGGAGGGGGGAGTTTAGCAATCAGCCCCAGCATTTT. The full variable domain, rest sourced from reference TRBV28 and TRBJ1-5, is DVKVTQSSRYLVKRTGEKVFLECVQDMDHENMFWYRQDPGLGLRLIYFSYDVKMKEKGDIPEGYSVSREKKERFSLILESASTNQTSMYLCASRGRGEFSNQPQHFGDGTRLSIL.

The chain is built from TRBV7-2 and TRBJ2-3; a weak D match, TRBD2 (6 bases). CDR3 length: 14 residues. Germline loops: CDR1 SGHTA, CDR2 FQGNSA. Trimming stripped 1 base from V and 4 bases from J, with 9 bases between. For the CDR3, the DNA is TGTGCCAGCAGCTTAGACGGGAGAGCAGATACGCAGTATTTT. Its protein product is CASSLDGRADTQYF.

J is TRBJ1-1 and V is TRBV7-3; possibly TRBD1 for D (6 bases). CDR1 and CDR2 (germline): SGHTA, FQGTGA. The CDR3 has 13 residues. V lost 6 bases and J 5 bases, leaving 13 bases between the germline ends. This chain's CDR3 is CASSERGYTEAFF. For the CDR3, the DNA is TGTGCCAGCAGTGAGAGGGGGTATACTGAAGCTTTCTTT.

The chain uses TRBV7-3 and TRBJ2-1; 14 bases align to TRBD2. The CDR3 has 17 amino acids. J lost 6 bases, V lost 1 base, and 5 bases had no gene match. Germline V gene lookup returns CDR1 SGHTA and CDR2 FQGTGA. The CDR3 protein is CASSLIGTSGSFNEQFF. CDR3 DNA: TGTGCCAGCAGCTTAATTGGGACTAGCGGGAGCTTCAATGAGCAGTTCTTC.

V is TRBV5-1 and J is TRBJ1-1; 7 bases match TRBD1. CDR1 SGHRS and CDR2 YFSETQ come from the germline V gene. Unmatched junction bases numbered 9, after V lost 3 bases and J lost 7 bases. CDR3 length: 14 residues. Written as DNA, the CDR3 is TGCGCCAGCAGCTGGATGGACAGGCAGAGTGAAGCTTTCTTT. Its translation is CASSWMDRQSEAFF. The full variable domain, rest sourced from reference TRBV5-1 and TRBJ1-1, is KAGVTQTPRYLIKTRGQQVTLSCSPISGHRSVSWYQQTPGQGLQFLFEYFSETQRNKGNFPGRFSGRQFSNSRSEMNVSTLELGDSALYLCASSWMDRQSEAFFGQGTRLTVV.